These 21 T cell receptor beta chains were all obtained from the same sample, sequenced in a study of chemoradiotherapy in HPV16-positive cancers. Assay: immunoSEQ multiplex PCR; the TCRdb copy retains only in-frame clones and omits some. The table lists approximately 32,000 clones, 80% to 90% of them singletons. The sample here was blood, taken from a patient who underwent chemoradiotherapy. The receptors were sampled from a human donor with HPV-associated anogenital cancer.

V gene TRBV7-2 combines with J gene TRBJ1-3, with TRBD1 as a possible D gene (5 bases). CDR3 size: 11 residues. V dropped 8 bases and J dropped 4 bases, with 6 bases sitting between them. Germline CDR1 reads SGHTA; CDR2 reads FQGNSA. The CDR3 sequence: CASGQGNTIYF. As DNA, the CDR3 is TGTGCCAGCGGACAAGGAAACACCATATATTTT.

J is TRBJ1-5 and V is TRBV7-2, with D unclear. V dropped 1 base and J dropped 5 bases, with 12 bases sitting between them. From germline, CDR1 is SGHTA and CDR2 FQGNSA. This CDR3 has 15 residues. The CDR3 DNA reads TGTGCCAGCAGCTTAGACGTACGGTCATATCAGCCCCAGCATTTT. Its translation is CASSLDVRSYQPQHF.

The chain uses TRBV19 and TRBJ1-2; 10 positions agree with TRBD1. The CDR3 runs 17 residues. Germline V CDR1 and CDR2: LNHDA, SQIVND (reference sequence). Trimming removed 5 bases from V and 5 bases from J; junction bases left unmatched: 14. The CDR3 DNA reads as TGTGCCAGTAGTCCGCGGACAGGGGGGACGCTTATTTATGGCTACACCTTC. It encodes CASSPRTGGTLIYGYTF.

The V and J genes are TRBV9 and TRBJ1-5; 8 bases map to TRBD1. This CDR3 is 17 amino acids long. CDR1 is SGDLS, CDR2 YYNGEE, per germline. With 3 bases clipped from V and 2 bases from J, the junction kept 10 bases outside the gene matches. CDR3 sequence (DNA): TGTGCCAGCAGCGCCGGACAGGGCTTGGGGGGCAATCAGCCCCAGCATTTT. It specifies CASSAGQGLGGNQPQHF.

The chain's CDR3 is CASSLGDLLFGNQPQHF. The CDR3 DNA follows: TGTGCCAGTAGTCTGGGGGACCTCCTTTTCGGCAATCAGCCCCAGCATTTT. V and J are TRBV19 and TRBJ1-5; D perhaps matches TRBD1 (5 bases). Germline assignment: CDR1 LNHDA and CDR2 SQIVND (reference sequence). Trimming stripped 5 bases from V and 2 bases from J, with 19 bases between. The CDR3 extends over 17 amino acids.

The chain employs TRBV11-2 and TRBJ1-2; TRBD1 is a possible D gene (6 bases). V was cut by 1 base and J by 2 bases, with 11 bases left in between. CDR3 length equals 15 residues. Germline CDR1 reads SGHAT; CDR2 reads FQNNGV. The CDR3 reads CASSLGNRENYGYTF. The DNA for the CDR3 is TGTGCCAGCAGCTTAGGTAACAGGGAGAACTATGGCTACACCTTC.

Here the CDR3 reads CASSQATQRGLGGELFF. Here the CDR3 DNA reads TGCGCCAGCAGCCAGGCGACCCAGCGGGGGTTGGGCGGGGAGCTGTTTTTT. The chain employs TRBV4-3 and TRBJ2-2; 8 bases are shared with TRBD2. CDR3 length equals 17 residues. Trimming took 3 bases from V and 7 from J; bases not matched to a gene: 13. Germline loops: CDR1 LGHNA, CDR2 YSLEER.

The genes are TRBV5-4 and TRBJ2-5; TRBD2 matches at 12 bases. V gave up 4 bases and J gave up 4 bases; unmatched junction bases: 8. The CDR3 has 16 residues. Germline V gene lookup returns CDR1 SGHNT and CDR2 YYREEE (reference sequence). The CDR3 nucleotides are TGTGCCAGCAGCACAGTTGCGGGACTAGCGGGAGAGACCCAGTACTTC. Translated: CASSTVAGLAGETQYF.

The rearrangement links TRBV6-5 to TRBJ1-6; D might be TRBD1 (6 bases). CDR1 is MNHEY and CDR2 is SVGAGI in the germline V gene. There are 13 residues in the CDR3. V gave up 7 bases and J gave up 5 bases, with 9 bases separating them. DNA of the CDR3: TGTGCCAGCAACCAGGGGAATAATTCACCCCTCCACTTT. Protein product: CASNQGNNSPLHF.

The V and J genes are TRBV6-5 and TRBJ1-6, with D possibly being TRBD1 (6 bases). Germline V gene lookup returns CDR1 MNHEY and CDR2 SVGAGI. The V and J ends lost 0 bases and 6 bases respectively, with 9 bases between them. The CDR3 runs 15 residues. CDR3 region: CASSYSRGVNSPLHF. The CDR3 DNA reads TGTGCCAGCAGTTACTCGAGGGGGGTTAATTCACCCCTCCACTTT.

CDR3 in amino acids: CASSRTGGAVVANEKLFF. CDR3 coding DNA: TGTGCCAGCAGCCGGACAGGGGGCGCGGTGGTCGCTAATGAAAAACTGTTTTTT. The V gene is TRBV11-2, the J gene TRBJ1-4; 11 bases are shared with TRBD1. J gave up 3 bases and V 5 bases, and 11 bases lay outside the gene matches. This CDR3 region has 18 residues. CDR1 and CDR2 from the germline V gene are SGHAT and FQNNGV.

This chain connects TRBV5-1 to TRBJ2-5; D uncertain. Trimming took off 4 bases at V and 2 bases at J, with 9 bases between the two ends. Germline values: CDR1 SGHRS, CDR2 YFSETQ. The CDR3 is 13 residues long. CDR3 protein: CASSEYYQETQYF. DNA for the CDR3: TGCGCCAGCAGCGAATACTATCAAGAGACCCAGTACTTC.

The gene calls are TRBV18 and TRBJ2-7; D could derive from TRBD1 or TRBD2 (6 bases each). The ends were cut back, 0 bases at V and 2 bases at J, with 8 bases in the middle. The CDR3 is 14 amino acids. From germline, CDR1 is KGHSH and CDR2 LQKENI. CDR3 amino acids: CASSPPGGPYEQYF. The CDR3 bases are TGTGCCAGCTCACCACCGGGGGGCCCCTACGAGCAGTACTTC.

The J gene is TRBJ1-1, the V gene TRBV4-1; TRBD1 aligns across 8 bases. The CDR3 runs 17 residues. Germline loops: CDR1 MGHRA, CDR2 YSYEKL. J lost 3 bases, V lost 1 base, and 10 bases had no gene match. This CDR3 reads CASSQGRQGPGYTEAFF. The CDR3 DNA follows: TGCGCCAGCAGCCAAGGAAGACAGGGGCCGGGCTACACTGAAGCTTTCTTT.

The rearrangement joins TRBV5-1 to TRBJ2-5; TRBD1 aligns across 9 bases. Germline V gene sequence: CDR1 SGHRS, CDR2 YFSETQ. This CDR3 contains 15 residues. V lost 4 bases to trimming and J lost 5 bases; unmatched junction nucleotides: 9. The CDR3 DNA is TGCGCCAGCAGCAGACCGGGACAGGGTAGTGAGACCCAGTACTTC. This gives the protein CASSRPGQGSETQYF.

V and J are TRBV9 and TRBJ2-5; the match to TRBD2 covers 7 bases. V shed 4 bases, J shed 3 bases, and the junction held 3 bases outside the gene matches. Germline-derived CDR1 and CDR2 are SGDLS and YYNGEE. The CDR3 is 13 amino acids. As DNA, the CDR3 is TGTGCCAGCAGCCCAGGACTAGAAGAGACCCAGTACTTC. Protein product: CASSPGLEETQYF.

This clone was seen only a few times. This rearrangement joins TRBV7-6 to TRBJ2-3; D is ambiguous. Per the germline V gene, CDR1 is SGHVS and CDR2 is FNYEAQ. The V and J ends lost 5 bases and 5 bases respectively, with 14 bases between them. The CDR3 covers 14 residues. The CDR3 is CASSTASGIDTQYF. Here the CDR3 DNA reads TGTGCCAGCAGCACTGCGAGTGGTATAGATACGCAGTATTTT.

The rearrangement uses TRBV4-3 and TRBJ1-2; 7 nucleotides align to TRBD1. Germline loops: CDR1 LGHNA, CDR2 YSLEER. The CDR3 loop spans 16 amino acids. With V trimmed by 0 bases and J by 1 base, 5 bases remained unmatched. The CDR3: CASSQDHRGDNYGYTF. CDR3 DNA: TGCGCCAGCAGCCAAGACCACAGGGGCGATAACTATGGCTACACCTTC.

The genes are TRBV6-1 and TRBJ1-3; D unclear. The V gene's germline CDR1 is MNHNS and CDR2 SASEGT. The CDR3 covers 16 residues. The V gene lost 3 bases and the J gene lost 7 bases, with 19 bases spanning the gap. CDR3 amino acids: CASSDGQSTKGNTIYF. CDR3 in DNA: TGTGCCAGCAGTGACGGGCAGTCAACTAAAGGGAACACCATATATTTT.

The chain employs TRBV9 and TRBJ2-5, with TRBD2 matching over 7 bases. CDR1 and CDR2 from the germline V gene are SGDLS and YYNGEE. This CDR3 region has 15 residues. V gave up 1 base and J gave up 1 base; unmatched junction bases: 4. The CDR3 is CASSVNSGAQETQYF. The CDR3 coding sequence is TGTGCCAGCAGCGTAAACAGCGGGGCCCAAGAGACCCAGTACTTC.

The chain has TRBV9 and TRBJ2-7, with unresolved D. This CDR3 spans 15 amino acids. The germline V gene encodes CDR1 SGDLS and CDR2 YYNGEE. The ends were cut back, 0 bases at V and 2 bases at J, with 12 bases in the middle. The CDR3 protein is CASSVEGRSAYEQYF. Written as DNA, the CDR3 is TGTGCCAGCAGCGTAGAGGGCCGGTCGGCCTACGAGCAGTACTTC.